A single sample is the source of the 10 T cell receptor beta chains below, sequenced in a study of shared clonotypes between healthy human individuals. Produced via immunoSEQ multiplex PCR; TCRdb's table is partial and in-frame only. The sample lists about 2 million clones, 95% occurring once. Input material: naive CD4+ T cells sorted from blood. Described subset: CD45RA+ positively selected. The receptors shown here come from a young man in good health.

The chain combines TRBV27 with TRBJ2-3; no reliable D call. V was pared by 6 bases and J by 2 bases, with 9 bases between. This CDR3 is built from 13 residues. Germline values: CDR1 MNHEY, CDR2 SMNVEV (reference sequence). Written as DNA, the CDR3 is TGTGCCAGCAGCATTATTTTCACAGATACGCAGTATTTT. It codes for CASSIIFTDTQYF.

The rearrangement joins TRBV30 to TRBJ2-1; TRBD1 agrees at 8 bases. Trimming at V came to 3 bases and at J to 4 bases, leaving 5 bases not matched to a gene. Germline CDR1 reads GTSNPN; CDR2 reads SVGIG (reference sequence). The length of the CDR3 is 14 residues. CDR3 loop: CAWRNRGYYNEQFF. The CDR3 DNA reads TGTGCCTGGAGGAACAGGGGGTATTACAATGAGCAGTTCTTC.

This rearrangement joins TRBV21-1 to TRBJ1-1; the D call of TRBD1 is as the table states it, not checked on the DNA. TRBV21-1 is a pseudogene locus. This CDR3 comprises 15 residues. The DNA of the CDR3 is TGTGCCAGCAGCAAATTGGACAAGTCAATAGTTTGCGGCTTCTTT. Encoded protein: CASSKLDKSIVCGFF.

A remark on this clone: Other DNA variants within this sample encode the same CDR3. The rearrangement joins TRBV2 to TRBJ1-1; D possibly corresponds to TRBD1 (5 bases). Germline V gene data show CDR1 as SNHLY and CDR2 as FYNNEI. The length of the CDR3 is 12 residues. The ends were cut back, 2 bases at V and 5 bases at J, with 6 bases in the middle. The CDR3 nucleotides are TGTGCCAGCAGTGAACAGGGAACTGAAGCTTTCTTT. This gives the protein CASSEQGTEAFF.

This chain uses TRBV5-4 with TRBJ1-6; the D is unclear. The V gene lost 6 bases and the J gene lost 8 bases, with 21 bases spanning the gap. Germline CDR1 SGHNT, CDR2 YYREEE (reference sequence). The CDR3 is 16 amino acids. Here the CDR3 DNA reads TGTGCCAGCAACATTGACGGTGGCAGTGACTATTCACCCCTCCACTTT. Protein product: CASNIDGGSDYSPLHF.

The chain is built from TRBV7-2 and TRBJ2-3; possibly TRBD1 for D (5 bases). The CDR3 covers 15 residues. Germline CDR1 SGHTA, CDR2 FQGNSA. The V end lost 5 bases, the J end lost 4 bases, and 16 bases lay between the germline ends. DNA for the CDR3: TGTGCCAGCAGCCCCGACAGATTCCACCCAGATACGCAGTATTTT. It is translated as CASSPDRFHPDTQYF.

The chain employs TRBV30 and TRBJ1-1, with TRBD1 as a possible D gene (5 bases). Trimming removed 3 bases at V and 3 bases at J, with 14 bases between. Per germline, CDR1 GTSNPN and CDR2 SVGIG (reference sequence). The CDR3 is 14 residues long. CDR3 loop: CAWRVRVMDTEAFF. Here the CDR3 DNA reads TGTGCCTGGAGGGTCAGGGTTATGGACACTGAAGCTTTCTTT.

On this clone itself: With a much larger clone just one base away, this may be a read error. Within the sample, other DNA sequences also encode this same CDR3. The rearrangement uses TRBV7-9 and TRBJ1-1; D ambiguous. The CDR3 is 12 residues long. The germline V gene has CDR1 SEHNR and CDR2 FQNEAQ (reference sequence). V lost 3 bases and J 2 bases, leaving 4 bases between the germline ends. The CDR3, as DNA: TGTGCCAGCAGCTTCCCTAACACTGAAGCTTTCTTT. Protein product: CASSFPNTEAFF.

The chain couples TRBV5-6 to TRBJ2-1; D tentatively reads TRBD1 or TRBD2 (5 bases each). The length of the CDR3 is 17 residues. Germline CDR1 reads SGHDT; CDR2 reads YYEEEE. The ends were cut back, 3 bases at V and 4 bases at J, with 20 bases in the middle. Written as DNA, the CDR3 is TGTGCCAGCAGCTGGGGGACCGGGACGGCAAGTTACAATGAGCAGTTCTTC. Encoded protein: CASSWGTGTASYNEQFF.

The chain carries TRBV7-3 and TRBJ1-1, with D perhaps matching TRBD1 (5 bases). The V end was cut by 4 bases, the J end by 4 bases, with 13 bases between. Germline assignment: CDR1 SGHTA and CDR2 FQGTGA. The CDR3 has 14 residues. The CDR3 nucleotides read TGTGCCAGCAGCTCCTATGGGGGAGCCACTGAAGCTTTCTTT. Its protein product is CASSSYGGATEAFF. Looking up the rest from reference TRBV7-3 and TRBJ1-1 gives the full variable domain: GAGVSQTPSNKVTEKGKYVELRCDPISGHTALYWYRQSLGQGPEFLIYFQGTGAADDSGLPNDRFFAVRPEGSVSTLKIQRTERGDSAVYLCASSSYGGATEAFFGQGTRLTVV.